This is a list of T cell receptor beta chains from one sample in a study of cytomegalovirus exposure and HLA in healthy donors. Clones were sequenced by immunoSEQ multiplex PCR, and TCRdb holds only the in-frame ones, with some missing. The table has about 140,000 clones, approximately 71% seen once. The sequencing sample was made of PBMCs. The source is a middle-aged man in good health and CMV-seronegative. Each CDR3 is given with its conserved first and last residue. D genes are given only for firm matches.

J gene: TRBJ1-5; D gene: -; V gene: TRBV6-1; CDR3 protein: CASSWLAGAGQPQHF
J gene: TRBJ2-7; D gene: -; V gene: TRBV7-2; CDR3 protein: CASSLGPNYEQYF
J gene: TRBJ1-3; D gene: -; V gene: TRBV19; CDR3 protein: CASKRGGSGNTIYF
J gene: TRBJ2-5; D gene: -; V gene: TRBV7-9; CDR3 protein: CASSLVGGGETQYF
J gene: TRBJ2-5; D gene: TRBD1; V gene: TRBV30; CDR3 protein: CAWESDRGDKTQYF
J gene: TRBJ2-5; D gene: -; V gene: TRBV13; CDR3 protein: CASSLAGSTQETQYF
J gene: TRBJ2-1; D gene: TRBD2; V gene: TRBV5-1; CDR3 protein: CASSIWTSGGYNEQFF
J gene: TRBJ1-2; D gene: -; V gene: TRBV27; CDR3 protein: CASSLWGGSGSSNYGYTF
J gene: TRBJ1-5; D gene: -; V gene: TRBV6-6; CDR3 protein: CASSPRVNQPQHF
J gene: TRBJ2-5; D gene: -; V gene: TRBV5-4; CDR3 protein: CASSLGQRETQYF
J gene: TRBJ1-4; D gene: TRBD1; V gene: TRBV30; CDR3 protein: CAWSVQGGEKLFF
J gene: TRBJ2-1; D gene: -; V gene: TRBV6-5; CDR3 protein: CASSYAGDPGGNEQFF
J gene: TRBJ2-7; D gene: TRBD1; V gene: TRBV29-1; CDR3 protein: CSATGTASYEQYF
J gene: TRBJ1-1; D gene: -; V gene: TRBV11-2; CDR3 protein: CASSSDRIAEAFF
J gene: TRBJ1-2; D gene: TRBD1; V gene: TRBV27; CDR3 protein: CASSLSQPGTASLYGYTF
J gene: TRBJ2-1; D gene: TRBD1; V gene: TRBV5-4; CDR3 protein: CASTDQGALGYNEQFF
J gene: TRBJ2-3; D gene: -; V gene: TRBV6-5; CDR3 protein: CASRAGGAGDTQYF
J gene: TRBJ2-5; D gene: -; V gene: TRBV7-2; CDR3 protein: CASSLGRETQYF
J gene: TRBJ1-5; D gene: -; V gene: TRBV7-9; CDR3 protein: CASSLVGNQPQHF
J gene: TRBJ1-1; D gene: -; V gene: TRBV7-9; CDR3 protein: CASRIQGGTEAFF
J gene: TRBJ1-1; D gene: TRBD1; V gene: TRBV9; CDR3 protein: CASSVAGGAVTEAFF
J gene: TRBJ2-5; D gene: -; V gene: TRBV2; CDR3 protein: CASSGEAKETQYF
J gene: TRBJ2-7; D gene: -; V gene: TRBV28; CDR3 protein: CASRGLSYEQYF
J gene: TRBJ1-3; D gene: -; V gene: TRBV7-2; CDR3 protein: CASSPSSGNTIYF
J gene: TRBJ2-5; D gene: -; V gene: TRBV5-6; CDR3 protein: CASSLVDSTLQETQYF
J gene: TRBJ2-7; D gene: TRBD2; V gene: TRBV2; CDR3 protein: CAGGRGISYEQYF